These 8 T cell receptor beta chains came from one sample sequenced in a study of cytomegalovirus exposure and HLA in healthy donors. TCRdb's table, derived via immunoSEQ multiplex PCR, lists solely in-frame clones and lacks some. The repertoire consists of about 160,000 clones, with around 81% occurring once and the leading ten covering approximately 2.4%. Sequencing used PBMCs. The receptor source for this set is a man aged 25-45 years in good health and CMV-seropositive.

CDR3 DNA: TGTGCCAGCAGCCAAGATGACAGGGGCTACGAGCAGTACTTC. The encoded protein is CASSQDDRGYEQYF. The chain has TRBV14 and TRBJ2-7, with 8 bases identical to TRBD1. With 0 bases clipped from V and 3 bases from J, the junction kept 1 base outside the gene matches. The CDR3 has 14 residues. Per the germline V gene, CDR1 is SGHDN and CDR2 is FVKESK.

V is TRBV15 and J is TRBJ2-1; possibly TRBD2 for D (5 bases). V was clipped by 8 bases and J by 5 bases, with 13 bases between them. CDR1 LNHNV and CDR2 YYDKDF come from the germline V gene (reference sequence). The CDR3 loop spans 13 amino acids. The CDR3: CATGWLANNEQFF. The CDR3 DNA reads TGTGCCACCGGCTGGCTAGCTAACAATGAGCAGTTCTTC.

The chain is built from TRBV7-6 and TRBJ1-4, with TRBD1 identical over 9 bases. J lost 8 bases, V lost 2 bases, and 12 bases had no gene match. This CDR3 has 17 residues. Germline lookup yields CDR1 SGHVS and CDR2 FNYEAQ. The CDR3 coding sequence is TGTGCCAGCAGCTTAACGCCAAACAGGGGGCAGGGGGAAAAACTGTTTTTT. Translation: CASSLTPNRGQGEKLFF.

The gene calls are TRBV6-4 and TRBJ2-3; 7 bases line up with TRBD2. J was trimmed by 3 bases and V by 2 bases; bases with no gene match: 8. Germline CDR1 is MRHNA and CDR2 is SNTAGT. The CDR3 length is 16 residues. The CDR3 here is CASSDGAGRGTDTQYF. The CDR3 bases are TGTGCCAGCAGTGACGGGGCAGGGAGGGGAACAGATACGCAGTATTTT.

The V and J genes are TRBV19 and TRBJ2-1; TRBD2 aligns across 7 bases. The germline V gene encodes CDR1 LNHDA and CDR2 SQIVND (reference sequence). Trimming at V came to 4 bases and at J to 3 bases, leaving 3 bases not matched to a gene. The CDR3 runs to 14 residues. Written as DNA, the CDR3 is TGTGCCAGTAGTACTCGGGGGGTCTACAATGAGCAGTTCTTC. This codes for CASSTRGVYNEQFF.

The CDR3 DNA sequence: TGTGCCAGCAGCTTTAACTTCCGTGCAGATACGCAGTATTTT. Protein: CASSFNFRADTQYF. The chain joins TRBV7-2 to TRBJ2-3; unclear D gene. Trimming stripped 3 bases from V and 4 bases from J, with 11 bases between. The CDR3 covers 14 residues. Germline lookup yields CDR1 SGHTA and CDR2 FQGNSA.

This chain joins TRBV15 and TRBJ1-4; a possible D gene is TRBD1 (5 bases). The germline gives CDR1 LNHNV, CDR2 YYDKDF (reference sequence). The V end was cut by 3 bases, the J end by 8 bases, with 25 bases between. CDR3 length: 18 residues. The CDR3 bases are TGTGCCACCAGCAGGGCCCGGGGGTATCTTTCCGCCGCCGAAAAACTGTTTTTT. Translated: CATSRARGYLSAAEKLFF.

This clone was detected a few times. The chain links TRBV5-1 to TRBJ2-5, with a tentative D call TRBD2 (5 bases). Germline V gene data show CDR1 as SGHRS and CDR2 as YFSETQ. This CDR3 has 14 amino acids. Trimming cost V 4 bases and J 1 base, with 11 bases left between them. The chain's CDR3 is CASSDGLGQETQYF. DNA for the CDR3: TGCGCCAGCAGCGATGGACTCGGCCAAGAGACCCAGTACTTC. The complete variable domain, with remaining parts taken from reference TRBV5-1 and TRBJ2-5, reads KAGVTQTPRYLIKTRGQQVTLSCSPISGHRSVSWYQQTPGQGLQFLFEYFSETQRNKGNFPGRFSGRQFSNSRSEMNVSTLELGDSALYLCASSDGLGQETQYFGPGTRLLVL.